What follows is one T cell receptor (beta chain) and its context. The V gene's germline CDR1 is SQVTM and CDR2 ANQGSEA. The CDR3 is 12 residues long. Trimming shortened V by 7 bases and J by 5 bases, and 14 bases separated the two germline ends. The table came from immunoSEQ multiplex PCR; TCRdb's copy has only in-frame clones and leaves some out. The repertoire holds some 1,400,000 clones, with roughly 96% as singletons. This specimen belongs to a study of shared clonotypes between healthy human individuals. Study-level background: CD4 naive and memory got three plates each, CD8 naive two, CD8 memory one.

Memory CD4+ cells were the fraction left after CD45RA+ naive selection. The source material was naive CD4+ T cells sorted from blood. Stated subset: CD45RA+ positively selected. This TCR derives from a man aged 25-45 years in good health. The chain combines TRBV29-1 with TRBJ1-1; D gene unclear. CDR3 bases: TGCAGCGCTGGACGAGGAAGAACTGAAGCTTTCTTT. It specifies CSAGRGRTEAFF.